The rows below give T cell receptor beta chains drawn from one sample of a study of post-analysis software for immune sequencing data. From the PCR reads, TCRdb called clonotypes with MiXCR, one entry per CDR3 protein. The data hold hundreds of thousands of distinct CDR3 sequences, with 55% to 60% observed a single time. What was sequenced was blood. All receptors come from a girl aged 2 to 9 with multiple sclerosis. The CDR3 runs from the conserved cysteine through the conserved F or W. A D gene is named only where the DNA matches it firmly. The size field is filled for only some rows; it gives once, few, many or a size class.

.,.,TRBV7-9,TRBJ2-7,TGTGCCAGCGCAAGGGGGGGAGGCGAGCAGTACTTC,CASARGGGEQYF
.,.,TRBV12-3/TRBV12-4,TRBJ2-1,TGTGCCAGCAGTTTCGTCGTAGGCCACAATGAGCAGTTCTTC,CASSFVVGHNEQFF
.,.,TRBV20-1,TRBJ2-4,TGCAGTGCTTGGACAGTCGAGACCAAAAACATTCAGTACTTC,CSAWTVETKNIQYF
.,.,TRBV3-1,TRBJ2-3,TGTGCCAGCAGCCAAACTTATACGCAGTATTTT,CASSQTYTQYF
TRBD1,.,TRBV29-1,TRBJ2-5,TGCAGCGTTGGGAGGACAGGGGGCGAGACCCAGTACTTC,CSVGRTGGETQYF
.,many,TRBV10-3,TRBJ2-5,TGTGCCATCAGCCGGACATCTCAAGAGACCCAGTACTTC,CAISRTSQETQYF
.,once,TRBV2,TRBJ1-1,TGTGCCAGCAGTGAAGCTCGGTGGCCGAACACTGAAGCTTTCTTT,CASSEARWPNTEAFF
.,.,TRBV11-2,TRBJ1-2,TGTGCCAGCATCAGGGAGCGGAATGGCTACACCTTC,CASIRERNGYTF
.,once,TRBV10-3,TRBJ1-2,TGTGCCATCAGTGAGGAGGGACTCTATGGCTACACCTTC,CAISEEGLYGYTF
.,.,TRBV20-1,TRBJ2-5,TGCAGTGCCCGGCACCGGCGGGAAGAGACCCAGTACTTC,CSARHRREETQYF
.,.,TRBV2,TRBJ2-4,TGTGCCAGCAGTGGCATGTGGACCATAGCCAAAAACATTCAGTACTTC,CASSGMWTIAKNIQYF
.,.,TRBV4-1,TRBJ2-1,TGCGCCAGCAGCCAAGTGAAGCGGACAGGGAGGGATGAGCAGTTCTTC,CASSQVKRTGRDEQFF
.,.,TRBV21-1,TRBJ2-3,TGTGCCAGCAGCTCACGACAGGTTTTAAGGGATACGCAGTATTTT,CASSSRQVLRDTQYF
.,few,TRBV12-3/TRBV12-4,TRBJ2-3,TGTGCCAGCAGAAAGACGGGTGGGAAGAACTTCACAGATACGCAGTATTTT,CASRKTGGKNFTDTQYF
.,.,TRBV11-2,TRBJ1-2,TGTGCCAGCAGCTTAGATAGGACGGCCTATGGCTACACCTTC,CASSLDRTAYGYTF
.,few,TRBV5-1,TRBJ2-4,TGCGCCAGTTCGGACCCGGGTGTGGACATTCAGTACTTC,CASSDPGVDIQYF
TRBD2,.,TRBV7-2,TRBJ2-4,TGTGCCAGCAGCCTTGCAGCGGGGGGGATGGGAAACATTCAGTACTTC,CASSLAAGGMGNIQYF
.,once,TRBV20-1,TRBJ2-5,TGCAGTGCTAGAGATCAGGCGAACCAAGAGACCCAGTACTTC,CSARDQANQETQYF
.,.,TRBV11-2,TRBJ2-1,TGTGCCAGCAGCCGAGAGGGGGACTCCTACAATGAGCAGTTCTTC,CASSREGDSYNEQFF
.,.,TRBV7-6,TRBJ2-5,TGTGCCAGCAGCCTCCGGTCCACATACAAACAAGAGACCCAGTACTTC,CASSLRSTYKQETQYF
.,.,TRBV9,TRBJ2-7,TGTGCCAGCAGCGCCGGGGGTCCCAGCTCCTACGAGCAGTACTTC,CASSAGGPSSYEQYF
.,few,TRBV2,TRBJ2-3,TGTGCCAGCAGCAGGGGGGAGACAGATACGCAGTATTTT,CASSRGETDTQYF
TRBD2,.,TRBV5-1,TRBJ2-1,TGCGCCAGCAGCTTTCGGGGGGGGCCAGTGGATGAGCAGTTCTTC,CASSFRGGPVDEQFF
TRBD2,.,TRBV6-1,TRBJ2-3,TGTGCCAGCAGTCCACATAGGACTAGCGGATACACAGATACGCAGTATTTT,CASSPHRTSGYTDTQYF
.,.,TRBV20-1,TRBJ2-1,TGCAGTGCTAGAGGAGGAGGTAGCTCCTACAATGAGCAGTTCTTC,CSARGGGSSYNEQFF
.,.,TRBV10-3,TRBJ1-2,TGTGCCATCAGTGAGTTAGATGGCTACACCTTC,CAISELDGYTF
TRBD2,few,TRBV27,TRBJ2-1,TGTGCCAGCAGTGTTAGCGGGAACGTGAATGAGCAGTTCTTC,CASSVSGNVNEQFF
TRBD1,few,TRBV29-1,TRBJ1-1,TGCAGCGCGACAGGGCCCGCGAACACTGAAGCTTTCTTT,CSATGPANTEAFF
TRBD1,many,TRBV6-2/TRBV6-3,TRBJ2-1,TGTGCCAGCAGCCCCGTTCCCGGGACAGGGAGCAATGAGCAGTTCTTC,CASSPVPGTGSNEQFF
TRBD2,.,TRBV6-2/TRBV6-3,TRBJ2-1,TGTGCCAGCAGTTACTCGTTGGGGACTAGCGGCGGCAATGAGCAGTTCTTC,CASSYSLGTSGGNEQFF
TRBD2,many,TRBV12-3/TRBV12-4,TRBJ2-7,TGTGCCAGCATCCTGACTAGCGGGCACGAGCAGTACTTC,CASILTSGHEQYF
.,once,TRBV6-5,TRBJ1-2,TGTGCCAGCAGTTACTCCCGGTGGGGGAACTATGGCTACACCTTC,CASSYSRWGNYGYTF
TRBD1,.,TRBV12-5,TRBJ2-7,TGTGCTAGTGGCCTGCCCCCGACAGGGGGTGGCGAGCAGTACTTC,CASGLPPTGGGEQYF
TRBD2,few,TRBV6-6,TRBJ2-7,TGTGCCAGCCGGACGGGACTAGCGGGAGCAGGGGAGCAGTACTTC,CASRTGLAGAGEQYF
.,.,TRBV6-5,TRBJ1-1,TGTGCCAGCACTAACGCGGGGGATACTGAAGCTTTCTTT,CASTNAGDTEAFF
TRBD1,few,TRBV5-1,TRBJ2-7,TGCGCCAGCAGAAAAACCGGGACAGGGGACGAGCAGTACTTC,CASRKTGTGDEQYF
.,.,TRBV5-5,TRBJ1-5,TGTGCCAGCAGCTGGACACCTTACAATCAGCCCCAGCATTTT,CASSWTPYNQPQHF
.,.,TRBV5-1,TRBJ2-7,TGCGCCAGCAGCTTTACCGGGACAAACTACGAGCAGTACTTC,CASSFTGTNYEQYF